The clone carrying this TCR beta chain has a handful of counts. Its antigen is currently unknown. Together with a sample-barcoded 5' primer, a J-beta primer mix was included in a second PCR lasting about 7 to 12 cycles. TCRdb independently ran MiXCR on the 5' RACE reads; one entry per CDR3 protein. The table lists fewer than 1,200,000 distinct CDR3 sequences, 20% to 25% of them singletons. These data originate in a study of blood T cells in healthy people across ages. The study's findings and limits: Relative to aged donors, long-lived donors carried more naive CD4+ cells and displayed higher diversity.

V lost 3 bases, J lost 9 bases, and 12 bases lay in between. Germline V gives CDR1 MNHEY, CDR2 SMNVEV (reference sequence). CDR3 length equals 13 residues. Total RNA amounts of at least 6 micrograms were extracted per sample. The sample was also reused in another study, on T cells of mothers and their children.

Sequenced: blood. The clonotype originates from a girl aged 2-9 years in good health. The rearrangement links TRBV27 to TRBJ2-1; D is unresolved. CDR3 DNA sequence: TGTGCCAGCAGTTTTGATACCGTTGGTGAGCAGTTCTTC. Its translation: CASSFDTVGEQFF.